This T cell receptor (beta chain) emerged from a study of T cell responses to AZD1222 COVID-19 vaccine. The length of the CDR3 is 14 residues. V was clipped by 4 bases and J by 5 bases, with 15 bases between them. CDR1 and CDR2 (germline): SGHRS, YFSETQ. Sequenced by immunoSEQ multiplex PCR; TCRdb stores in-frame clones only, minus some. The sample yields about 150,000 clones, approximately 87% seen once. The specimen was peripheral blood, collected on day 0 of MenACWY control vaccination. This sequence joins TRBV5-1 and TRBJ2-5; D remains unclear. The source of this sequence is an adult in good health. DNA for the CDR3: TGCGCCAGCAGCCCTCGGATAGAATGGGAGACCCAGTACTTC. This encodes CASSPRIEWETQYF.